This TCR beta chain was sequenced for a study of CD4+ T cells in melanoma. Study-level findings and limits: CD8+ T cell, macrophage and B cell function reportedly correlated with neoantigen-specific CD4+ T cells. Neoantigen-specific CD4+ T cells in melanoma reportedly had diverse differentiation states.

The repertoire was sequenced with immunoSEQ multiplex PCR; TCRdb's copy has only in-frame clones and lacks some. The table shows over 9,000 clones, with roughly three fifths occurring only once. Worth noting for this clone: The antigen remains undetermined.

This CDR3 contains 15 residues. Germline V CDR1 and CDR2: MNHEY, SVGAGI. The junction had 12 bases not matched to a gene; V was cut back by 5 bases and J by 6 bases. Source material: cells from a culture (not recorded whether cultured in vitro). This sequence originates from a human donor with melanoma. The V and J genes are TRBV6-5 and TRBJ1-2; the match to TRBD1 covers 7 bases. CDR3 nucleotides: TGTGCCAGCAGTCGGGACAGACTCATTTATGATGGCTACACCTTC. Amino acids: CASSRDRLIYDGYTF.